These T cell receptor beta chains were read from a single sample in a study of cytomegalovirus exposure and HLA in healthy donors. The method was immunoSEQ multiplex PCR; TCRdb's version includes in-frame clones alone and lacks a portion of them. The sample carries 150,000 or so clones, approximately 82% recorded once. Input material: PBMCs. These receptors came from a man aged 50 or older in good health and CMV-seropositive. The CDR3 runs from the conserved cysteine through the conserved F or W. D genes are given only for firm matches. Clone size, where shown, is once, few, many, or a class for clones that have expanded.

J gene,V gene,D gene,clone size,CDR3 DNA,CDR3 protein
TRBJ1-1,TRBV18,-,-,TGTGCCAGCTCACCCGGGACCCGGAGGGACACTGAAGCTTTCTTT,CASSPGTRRDTEAFF
TRBJ1-2,TRBV18,-,-,TGTGCCAGCTCACCAGAGTTTCAGGATGGCTACACCTTC,CASSPEFQDGYTF
TRBJ2-2,TRBV19,-,-,TGTGCCAGTAGGCGGGTAGGTGTGGACACCGGGGAGCTGTTTTTT,CASRRVGVDTGELFF
TRBJ1-5,TRBV10-3,-,-,TGTGCCATCAGTGGGGACACAAATCAGCCCCAGCATTTT,CAISGDTNQPQHF
TRBJ2-1,TRBV7-2,-,-,TGTGCCAGCAGCACTAGGCGGGGTAGGCACAATGAGCAGTTCTTC,CASSTRRGRHNEQFF
TRBJ2-3,TRBV9,TRBD2,-,TGTGCCAGCAGCGAGGGACTAGCGGGATGGAATACGCAGTATTTT,CASSEGLAGWNTQYF
TRBJ1-5,TRBV2,TRBD1,-,TGTGCCAGCAGGCTTGGGACAGCAAATCAGCCCCAGCATTTT,CASRLGTANQPQHF
TRBJ1-2,TRBV4-1,-,-,TGCGCCAGCAGCCAAGCCCGGACAGTCAAGGGCTATGGCTACACCTTC,CASSQARTVKGYGYTF
TRBJ1-2,TRBV19,TRBD1,-,TGTGCCAGTACTAAACCCAGGGGGCGCGACTATGGCTACACCTTC,CASTKPRGRDYGYTF
TRBJ2-5,TRBV5-4,TRBD1,-,TGTGCCAGCAGCCCCGGGATCCCGCTAGGGACAGGGCTGGGAGAGACCCAGTACTTC,CASSPGIPLGTGLGETQYF
TRBJ1-1,TRBV27,TRBD1,-,TGTGCCAGCCTCCCTGGGGGCAGGGGGAGCACTGAAGCTTTCTTT,CASLPGGRGSTEAFF
TRBJ1-1,TRBV7-3,-,-,TGTGCCAGCAGCTCACAGGCGAACACTGAAGCTTTCTTT,CASSSQANTEAFF
TRBJ2-1,TRBV13,TRBD2,-,TGTGCCAGCAGCTTATACGGGGGGGTTAGGAATGAGCAGTTCTTC,CASSLYGGVRNEQFF
TRBJ2-7,TRBV6-1,-,-,TGTGCCAGCAGTGAAGCGGAAGGAGCTCGCGAGCAGTACTTC,CASSEAEGAREQYF
TRBJ1-5,TRBV15,-,-,TGTGCCACCAGCGGGGAGGCAGCAAATCAGCCCCAGCATTTT,CATSGEAANQPQHF
TRBJ2-3,TRBV11-2,TRBD2,few,TGTGCCAGCAGCTTAGGGGCTAGCGGGGCTAGCACAGATACGCAGTATTTT,CASSLGASGASTDTQYF
TRBJ2-5,TRBV10-1,-,-,TGCGCCAGCAGCTCCGGACTCGGGGCCCAGTACTTC,CASSSGLGAQYF
TRBJ1-2,TRBV19,TRBD1,-,TGTGCCAGTAGTACTTTTGATACAGGGGAGAGTGGCTACACCTTC,CASSTFDTGESGYTF
TRBJ2-5,TRBV5-4,-,-,TGTGCCAGCAGCTTAGGAGGGGGGGAAAAGACCCAGTACTTC,CASSLGGGEKTQYF
TRBJ2-1,TRBV2,-,-,TGTGCCAGCACCCGTGGACAGAGTCCGTTCTTCAATGAGCAGTTCTTC,CASTRGQSPFFNEQFF
TRBJ2-1,TRBV10-1,TRBD2,-,TGCGCCAGCAGTCGGACAGGATCTTGGGGACTAGCGGACTACAATGAGCAGTTCTTC,CASSRTGSWGLADYNEQFF
TRBJ2-5,TRBV18,-,-,TGTGCCAGCTCATCGCGGGTGGACCCCCAAGAGACCCAGTACTTC,CASSSRVDPQETQYF
TRBJ2-1,TRBV4-1,-,-,TGCGCCAGCAGCCAAGAGGGGCGGACCTACAATGAGCAGTTCTTC,CASSQEGRTYNEQFF
TRBJ1-5,TRBV7-8,-,-,TGTGCCAGCAGCCCATGGGGCACTTCCAATAGCAATCAGCCCCAGCATTTT,CASSPWGTSNSNQPQHF
TRBJ2-7,TRBV5-1,-,-,TGCGCCAGCAGCTCTTTCACGCGAGGACTCGAGCAGTACTTC,CASSSFTRGLEQYF
TRBJ1-3,TRBV5-4,TRBD1,-,TGTGCCAGCAGCCTGACAGGGCGAGGAAACACCATATATTTT,CASSLTGRGNTIYF
TRBJ1-1,TRBV11-2,-,-,TGTGCCAGCAGCCCAGTTATGAACACTGAAGCTTTCTTT,CASSPVMNTEAFF
TRBJ1-6,TRBV19,-,-,TGTGCCAGTACCGACCCCGGCGGGCCCCTCCACTTT,CASTDPGGPLHF
TRBJ1-1,TRBV7-3,TRBD1,-,TGTGCCAGCAGCGGGACAGGGGGCCACACTGAAGCTTTCTTT,CASSGTGGHTEAFF
TRBJ2-3,TRBV19,TRBD2,-,TGTGCCAGTAGTGTTAGCGGGGGAGTTATTGCAGATACGCAGTATTTT,CASSVSGGVIADTQYF
TRBJ1-2,TRBV5-4,TRBD1,-,TGTGCCAGCAGCCCCGAGGGGACAGGGATGTTTGGCTACACCTTC,CASSPEGTGMFGYTF
TRBJ1-5,TRBV6-1,-,-,TGTGCCAGCAGTGAAGCGGGCCAGCCCCAGCATTTT,CASSEAGQPQHF
TRBJ1-5,TRBV7-9,-,-,TGTGCCAGCAGCCCCGGGAACAATCAGCCCCAGCATTTT,CASSPGNNQPQHF
TRBJ1-2,TRBV6-1,TRBD1,-,TGTGCCAGCAGTAAACAGGGGCGTCGTCACTACACCTTC,CASSKQGRRHYTF
TRBJ1-1,TRBV18,-,-,TGTGCCAGCTCACCTCAGGGTTCGACTGAAGCTTTCTTT,CASSPQGSTEAFF
TRBJ2-3,TRBV7-6,-,-,TGTGCCAGCAGCTTAATCCACACAGATACGCAGTATTTT,CASSLIHTDTQYF
TRBJ2-3,TRBV6-6,TRBD1,-,TGTGCCAGCTCGGGACAGGGAGGAACAGATACGCAGTATTTT,CASSGQGGTDTQYF